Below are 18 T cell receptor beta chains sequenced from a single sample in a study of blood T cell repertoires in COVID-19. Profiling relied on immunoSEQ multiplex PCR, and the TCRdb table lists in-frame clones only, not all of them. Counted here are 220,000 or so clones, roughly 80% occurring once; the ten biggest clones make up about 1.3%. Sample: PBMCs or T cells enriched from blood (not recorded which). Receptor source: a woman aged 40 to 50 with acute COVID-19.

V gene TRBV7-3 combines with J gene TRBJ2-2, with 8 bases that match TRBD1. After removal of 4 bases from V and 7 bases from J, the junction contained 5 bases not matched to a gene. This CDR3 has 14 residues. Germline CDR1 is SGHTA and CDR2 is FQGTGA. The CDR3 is CASSSQGASGELFF. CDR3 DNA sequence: TGTGCCAGCAGCTCTCAGGGGGCTAGCGGGGAGCTGTTTTTT.

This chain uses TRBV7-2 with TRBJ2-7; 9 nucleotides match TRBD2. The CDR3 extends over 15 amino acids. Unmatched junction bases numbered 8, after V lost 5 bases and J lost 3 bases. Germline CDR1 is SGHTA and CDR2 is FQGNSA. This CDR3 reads CASSLRPSGDYEQYF. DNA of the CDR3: TGTGCCAGCAGCCTACGACCTAGCGGGGACTACGAGCAGTACTTC.

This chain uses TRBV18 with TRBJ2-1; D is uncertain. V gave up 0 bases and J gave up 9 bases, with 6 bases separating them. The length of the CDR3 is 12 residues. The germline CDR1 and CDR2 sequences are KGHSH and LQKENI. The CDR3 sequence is CASSPPETEQFF. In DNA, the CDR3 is TGTGCCAGCTCACCACCGGAGACTGAGCAGTTCTTC.

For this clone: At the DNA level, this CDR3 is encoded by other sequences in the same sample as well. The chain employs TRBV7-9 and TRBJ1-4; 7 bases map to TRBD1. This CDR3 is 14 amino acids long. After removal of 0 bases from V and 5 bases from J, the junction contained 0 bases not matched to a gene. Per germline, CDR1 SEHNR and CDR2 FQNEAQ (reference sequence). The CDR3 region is CASSLAGGNEKLFF. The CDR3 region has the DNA TGTGCCAGCAGCTTAGCAGGGGGCAATGAAAAACTGTTTTTT. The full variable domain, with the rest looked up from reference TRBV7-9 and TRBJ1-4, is DTGVSQNPRHKITKRGQNVTFRCDPISEHNRLYWYRQTLGQGPEFLTYFQNEAQLEKSRLLSDRFSAERPKGSFSTLEIQRTEQGDSAMYLCASSLAGGNEKLFFGSGTQLSVL.

The chain's CDR3 is CASSVVRTGGADTQYF. The DNA for the CDR3 is TGTGCCAGCAGCGTAGTTCGGACAGGGGGCGCAGATACGCAGTATTTT. The chain employs TRBV9 and TRBJ2-3; 11 nucleotides agree with TRBD1. CDR3 length: 16 amino acids. CDR1 SGDLS and CDR2 YYNGEE come from the germline V gene. Trimming at V came to 0 bases and at J to 4 bases, leaving 4 bases not matched to a gene.

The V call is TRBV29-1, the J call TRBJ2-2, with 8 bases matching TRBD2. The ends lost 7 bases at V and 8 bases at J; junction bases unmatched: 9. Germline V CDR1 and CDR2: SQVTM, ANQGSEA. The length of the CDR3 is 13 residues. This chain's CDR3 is CSAVVSGVGELFF. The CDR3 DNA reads TGCAGCGCAGTGGTTAGCGGGGTTGGGGAGCTGTTTTTT.

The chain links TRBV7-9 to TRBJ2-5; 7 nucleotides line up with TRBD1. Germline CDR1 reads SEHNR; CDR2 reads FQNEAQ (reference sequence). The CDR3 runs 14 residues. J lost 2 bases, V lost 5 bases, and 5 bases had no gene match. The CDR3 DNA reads TGTGCCAGCAGCACTTCGACAGGGCAAGAGACCCAGTACTTC. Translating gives CASSTSTGQETQYF.

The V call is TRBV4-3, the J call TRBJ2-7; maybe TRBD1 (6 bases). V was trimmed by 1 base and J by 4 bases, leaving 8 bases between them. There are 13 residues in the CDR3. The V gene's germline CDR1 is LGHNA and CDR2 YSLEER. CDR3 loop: CASSQARGYEQYF. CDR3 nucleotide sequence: TGCGCCAGCAGCCAAGCCAGGGGTTACGAGCAGTACTTC.

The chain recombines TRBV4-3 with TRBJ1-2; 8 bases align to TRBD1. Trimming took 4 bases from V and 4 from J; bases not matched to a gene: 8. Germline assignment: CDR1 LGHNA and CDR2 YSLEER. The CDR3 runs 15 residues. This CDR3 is CASSRNRGVAYGYTF. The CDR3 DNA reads TGCGCCAGCAGCCGGAACAGGGGGGTTGCCTATGGCTACACCTTC.

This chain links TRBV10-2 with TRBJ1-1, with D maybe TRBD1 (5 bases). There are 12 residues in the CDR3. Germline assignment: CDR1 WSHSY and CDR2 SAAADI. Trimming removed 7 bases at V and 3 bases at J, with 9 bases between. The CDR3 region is CASMGGDTEAFF. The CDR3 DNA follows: TGCGCCAGCATGGGGGGTGACACTGAAGCTTTCTTT.

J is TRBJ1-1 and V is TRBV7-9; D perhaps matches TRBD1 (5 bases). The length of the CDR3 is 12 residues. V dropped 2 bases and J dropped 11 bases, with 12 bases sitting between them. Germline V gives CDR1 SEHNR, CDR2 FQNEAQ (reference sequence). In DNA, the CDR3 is TGTGCCAGCAGCTTATCAGGGTCATGGGCTTTCTTT. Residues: CASSLSGSWAFF.

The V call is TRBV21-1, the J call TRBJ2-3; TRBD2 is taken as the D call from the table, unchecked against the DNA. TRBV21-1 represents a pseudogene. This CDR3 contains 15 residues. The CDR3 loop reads CASSILGGMTDTQYF. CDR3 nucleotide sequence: TGTGCCAGCAGCATCCTGGGCGGGATGACAGATACGCAGTATTTT.

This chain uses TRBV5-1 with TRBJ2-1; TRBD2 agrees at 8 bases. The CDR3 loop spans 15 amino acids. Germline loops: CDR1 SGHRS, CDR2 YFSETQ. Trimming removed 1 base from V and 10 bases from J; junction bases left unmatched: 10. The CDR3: CASSLFLREAGEQFF. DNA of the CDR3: TGCGCCAGCAGCTTGTTTCTGCGGGAGGCGGGAGAGCAGTTCTTC.

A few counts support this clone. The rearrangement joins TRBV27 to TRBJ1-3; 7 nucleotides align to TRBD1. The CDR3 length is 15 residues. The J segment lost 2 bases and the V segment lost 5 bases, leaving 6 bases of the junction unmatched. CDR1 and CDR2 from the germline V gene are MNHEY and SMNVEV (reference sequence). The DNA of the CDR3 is TGTGCCAGCAGTCCGGAGACAGGGCCTGGAAACACCATATATTTT. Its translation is CASSPETGPGNTIYF.

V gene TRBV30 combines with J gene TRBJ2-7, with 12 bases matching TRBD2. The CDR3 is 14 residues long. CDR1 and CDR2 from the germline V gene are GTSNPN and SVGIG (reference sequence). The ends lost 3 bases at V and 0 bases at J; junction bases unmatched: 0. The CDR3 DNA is TGTGCCTGGAGGGGACTAGCGGGCTCCTACGAGCAGTACTTC. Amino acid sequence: CAWRGLAGSYEQYF.

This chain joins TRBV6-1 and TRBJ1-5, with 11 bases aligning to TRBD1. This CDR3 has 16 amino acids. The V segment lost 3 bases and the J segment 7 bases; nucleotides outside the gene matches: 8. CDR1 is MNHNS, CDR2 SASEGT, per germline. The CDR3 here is CASSDRDRGDFQPQHF. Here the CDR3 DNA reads TGTGCCAGCAGTGACCGGGACAGGGGGGATTTCCAGCCCCAGCATTTT.

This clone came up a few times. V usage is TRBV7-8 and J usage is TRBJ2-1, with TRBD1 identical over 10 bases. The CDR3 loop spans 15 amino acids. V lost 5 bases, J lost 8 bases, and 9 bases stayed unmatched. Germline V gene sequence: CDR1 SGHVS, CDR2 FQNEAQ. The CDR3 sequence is CASSRDRGSVYEQFF. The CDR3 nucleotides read TGTGCCAGCAGCCGGGACAGGGGAAGCGTGTATGAGCAGTTCTTC.

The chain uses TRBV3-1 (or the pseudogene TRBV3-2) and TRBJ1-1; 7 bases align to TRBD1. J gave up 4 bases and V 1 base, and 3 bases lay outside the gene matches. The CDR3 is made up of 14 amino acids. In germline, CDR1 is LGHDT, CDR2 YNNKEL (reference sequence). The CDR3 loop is CASSQVPGGTEAFF. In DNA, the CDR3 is TGTGCCAGCAGCCAAGTACCAGGGGGCACTGAAGCTTTCTTT.